These 28 T cell receptor beta chains originate from one sample sequenced in a study of metastatic and nonmetastatic thyroid tumors. Every patient underwent thyroid surgery untreated. From the PCR reads, TCRdb re-called clones with MiXCR. The table records 11,000 to 15,000 clones, 25% to 35% of them present only once. The sequenced material came from tumor tissue. The receptors stem from a female donor with papillary thyroid cancer or a benign thyroid nodule (not recorded which). Some clones in this sample may be carry-over from other donors' samples.

The genes are TRBV20-1 and TRBJ1-1, with TRBD1 as a possible D gene (6 bases). Trimming removed 4 bases at V and 3 bases at J, with 12 bases between. This CDR3 is 13 amino acids long. CDR1 and CDR2 (germline): DFQATT, SNEGSKA (reference sequence). In DNA form, the CDR3 reads TGCAGTGCTAAAGGGGGGGCGTACACTGAAGCTTTCTTT. Protein sequence: CSAKGGAYTEAFF.

This clone turned up a few times. V and J are TRBV6-5 and TRBJ2-1; 7 nucleotides align to TRBD2. Germline assignment: CDR1 MNHEY and CDR2 SVGAGI. CDR3 length: 15 amino acids. The junction had 15 bases not matched to a gene; V was cut back by 4 bases and J by 12 bases. CDR3 sequence reads: CASSCDYREVPRQFF. The CDR3 nucleotides are TGTGCCAGCAGTTGTGACTATCGGGAGGTCCCAAGGCAGTTCTTC.

The chain employs TRBV5-1 and TRBJ2-2; D is undetermined. From germline, CDR1 is SGHRS and CDR2 YFSETQ. CDR3 length: 14 amino acids. The V end lost 0 bases, the J end lost 0 bases, and 3 bases lay between the germline ends. The CDR3 DNA reads TGCGCCAGCAGCTTGGAACCGAACACCGGGGAGCTGTTTTTT. It is translated as CASSLEPNTGELFF.

This clone was detected once. The chain joins TRBV18 to TRBJ1-1; TRBD1 is a possible D gene (5 bases). Deletions cut 3 bases from V and 1 base from J, with 15 bases between. The CDR3 spans 16 residues. Germline assignment: CDR1 KGHSH and CDR2 LQKENI. The CDR3 reads CASSPLRGEANTEAFF. Here the CDR3 DNA reads TGTGCCAGCTCACCCCTCCGGGGGGAGGCGAACACTGAAGCTTTCTTT.

This rearrangement joins TRBV5-6 to TRBJ2-3; D ambiguous. CDR3 length: 16 residues. Germline CDR1 and CDR2: SGHDT and YYEEEE. The ends were cut back, 2 bases at V and 5 bases at J, with 18 bases in the middle. The CDR3 sequence is CASSFTRTQFRDTQYF. In nucleotides, the CDR3 is TGTGCCAGCAGCTTTACGCGGACCCAATTCCGAGATACGCAGTATTTT.

The chain carries TRBV25-1 and TRBJ1-5; D is undetermined. The CDR3 is made up of 13 amino acids. The ends were cut back, 8 bases at V and 1 base at J, with 9 bases in the middle. Germline V gene data show CDR1 as MGHDK and CDR2 as SYGVNS. The CDR3 here is CASPMGSNQPQHF. Written as DNA, the CDR3 is TGTGCCAGCCCTATGGGAAGCAATCAGCCCCAGCATTTT. Filled out from reference TRBV25-1 and TRBJ1-5, the complete variable domain reads EADIYQTPRYLVIGTGKKITLECSQTMGHDKMYWYQQDPGMELHLIHYSYGVNSTEKGDLSSESTVSRIRTEHFPLTLESARPSHTSQYLCASPMGSNQPQHFGDGTRLSIL.

This clone was seen at least ten times. The CDR3 sequence: CSASPSNSGGGGYSEQYF. DNA of the CDR3: TGCAGTGCTAGTCCGTCGAATAGCGGGGGGGGTGGATATAGCGAGCAGTACTTC. The V call is TRBV20-1, the J call TRBJ2-7, with 11 positions matching TRBD2. This CDR3 has 18 residues. The J segment lost 6 bases and the V segment lost 3 bases, leaving 19 bases of the junction unmatched. CDR1 is DFQATT, CDR2 SNEGSKA, per germline (reference sequence).

This clone was observed many times. The rearrangement uses TRBV10-3 and TRBJ1-1; D may be TRBD1 (5 bases). Germline CDR1 reads ENHRY; CDR2 reads SYGVKD. V was clipped by 4 bases and J by 0 bases, with 9 bases between them. The CDR3 loop spans 14 amino acids. In DNA form, the CDR3 reads TGTGCCATCAGTGGTCAGGGATTGAACACTGAAGCTTTCTTT. This translates into CAISGQGLNTEAFF.

This clone was picked up one time. The chain uses TRBV11-3 and TRBJ2-7; D gene uncertain. V was clipped by 5 bases and J by 7 bases, with 18 bases between them. The CDR3 is 14 amino acids. Germline CDR1 is SGHNT and CDR2 is YENEEA. The CDR3 here is CASSPYSDPWEQYF. CDR3 in DNA: TGTGCCAGCAGCCCCTATTCGGACCCCTGGGAGCAGTACTTC.

This clone was picked up many times. The V call is TRBV5-1, the J call TRBJ2-1, with 7 nucleotides matching TRBD2. CDR3 length equals 15 residues. CDR1 and CDR2 from the germline V gene are SGHRS and YFSETQ. V trimming: 3 bases; J trimming: 6 bases; junction bases outside the gene matches: 9. Written as DNA, the CDR3 is TGCGCCAGCAGCTGGACCGGGACTAAACTCAATGAGCAGTTCTTC. Its protein is CASSWTGTKLNEQFF.

By sample share, this clone is medium-sized. This chain uses TRBV20-1 with TRBJ2-5, with no clear D. The CDR3 totals 13 residues. Germline lookup yields CDR1 DFQATT and CDR2 SNEGSKA (reference sequence). V was trimmed by 6 bases and J by 1 base, leaving 12 bases between them. The CDR3 loop reads CSAPRLRQETQYF. The CDR3 nucleotides are TGCAGTGCCCCCCGGCTTCGCCAAGAGACCCAGTACTTC.

In its sample, this clone was seen a few times. This chain uses TRBV19 with TRBJ1-1; weak D call: TRBD1 (5 bases). Trimming cost V 4 bases and J 0 bases, with 12 bases left between them. CDR1 LNHDA and CDR2 SQIVND come from the germline V gene (reference sequence). There are 15 residues in the CDR3. CDR3 in amino acids: CASSKDRSMNTEAFF. The CDR3, as DNA: TGTGCCAGTAGTAAAGACAGATCTATGAACACTGAAGCTTTCTTT.

This clone was found many times. The V gene is TRBV19, the J gene TRBJ2-3; 10 positions agree with TRBD1. Looked up from germline, CDR1 is LNHDA and CDR2 is SQIVND (reference sequence). This CDR3 is built from 14 residues. With V trimmed by 7 bases and J by 3 bases, 4 bases remained unmatched. Here the CDR3 reads CASTGQGETDTQYF. The CDR3 nucleotides read TGTGCCAGTACAGGACAGGGGGAAACAGATACGCAGTATTTT.

The chain links TRBV2 to TRBJ2-7; 7 bases are shared with TRBD2. Germline V gene sequence: CDR1 SNHLY, CDR2 FYNNEI. V was pared by 0 bases and J by 6 bases, with 11 bases of the junction left unmatched. The CDR3 covers 16 residues. CDR3 sequence: CASSEAEGGVWGEQYF. DNA of the CDR3: TGTGCCAGCAGTGAAGCCGAGGGAGGGGTGTGGGGCGAGCAGTACTTC.

The V call is TRBV11-3, the J call TRBJ2-7; D uncertain. The V end was cut by 5 bases, the J end by 6 bases, with 14 bases between. The CDR3 spans 13 residues. CDR1 is SGHNT, CDR2 YENEEA, per germline. The CDR3 nucleotides read TGTGCCAGCAGCCCTCCGGGTCCCAGCGAGCAGTACTTC. This sequence encodes CASSPPGPSEQYF.

This chain uses TRBV4-1 with TRBJ2-7; TRBD1 aligns across 7 bases. Germline values: CDR1 MGHRA, CDR2 YSYEKL. This CDR3 has 15 amino acids. With 1 base clipped from V and 2 bases from J, the junction kept 5 bases outside the gene matches. In DNA form, the CDR3 reads TGCGCCAGCAGCCAAGGGACAGGTCCAGCCTACGAGCAGTACTTC. Translating it yields CASSQGTGPAYEQYF.

This chain connects TRBV6-1 to TRBJ2-7, with D uncertain. The CDR3 runs 13 residues. Trimming left V 7 bases short and J 0 bases short, with 10 bases between. The germline V gene has CDR1 MNHNS and CDR2 SASEGT. CDR3 DNA: TGTGCCAGCACCCCCGCCGTCTCCTACGAGCAGTACTTC. Translation: CASTPAVSYEQYF.

About this clone: With a much larger clone just one base away, this may be a read error. The rearrangement joins TRBV9 to TRBJ1-6, with a possible D match to TRBD1 (6 bases). Between the trimmed V and J ends, which lost 3 bases and 19 bases, there was a span of 23 bases. Germline CDR1 SGDLS, CDR2 YYNGEE. The CDR3 length is 14 residues. The CDR3 region is CASSAGERSPPPHF. As DNA, the CDR3 is TGTGCCAGCAGCGCAGGGGAGAGAAGTCCACCCCCTCACTTT.

This clone occurred a few times. The genes are TRBV6-1 and TRBJ1-6; no clear D gene. V was cut by 7 bases and J by 5 bases, with 12 bases left in between. Germline V CDR1 and CDR2: MNHNS, SASEGT. The length of the CDR3 is 14 residues. The CDR3 region is CASKADPNNSPLHF. The CDR3 DNA follows: TGTGCCAGCAAGGCGGATCCCAATAATTCACCCCTCCACTTT.

This clone qualifies as medium-sized. This chain joins TRBV7-9 and TRBJ2-5; possibly TRBD1 or TRBD2 for D (5 bases each). The germline gives CDR1 SEHNR, CDR2 FQNEAQ (reference sequence). The V end lost 3 bases, the J end lost 6 bases, and 17 bases lay between the germline ends. The CDR3 sequence is 15 residues long. In nucleotides, the CDR3 is TGTGCCAGCAGCTTCTCCCCCGAGGGGATGAAGACCCAGTACTTC. Amino acid sequence: CASSFSPEGMKTQYF.

J is TRBJ2-7 and V is TRBV6-1, with TRBD1 matching over 10 bases. The CDR3 is made up of 13 amino acids. With 6 bases clipped from V and 5 bases from J, the junction kept 4 bases outside the gene matches. In germline, CDR1 is MNHNS, CDR2 SASEGT. CDR3 sequence (DNA): TGTGCCAGCAGCGGGACAGGGGTGGACGAGCAGTACTTC. Its translation is CASSGTGVDEQYF.

The chain has TRBV5-1 and TRBJ2-2; 8 bases are shared with TRBD1. The CDR3 covers 15 residues. In germline, CDR1 is SGHRS, CDR2 YFSETQ. J gave up 5 bases and V 3 bases, and 6 bases lay outside the gene matches. Written as DNA, the CDR3 is TGCGCCAGCAGCTCAGACAGGGGTTGGACCGGGGAGCTGTTTTTT. This codes for CASSSDRGWTGELFF.

This clone is judged medium-sized. CDR3 in DNA: TGCAGTGCTAGTAGCCCGAACTCCTACGAGCAGTACTTC. Amino acid sequence: CSASSPNSYEQYF. The chain employs TRBV20-1 and TRBJ2-7; no definite D call. CDR1 is DFQATT and CDR2 is SNEGSKA in the germline V gene (reference sequence). Trimming cost V 3 bases and J 0 bases, with 9 bases left between them. This CDR3 spans 13 amino acids.

This clone was counted between two and nine times. DNA of the CDR3: TGTGCCAGCAGCAGCGGTCCTAGCGGGACGCAGTACTTC. Its translation is CASSSGPSGTQYF. The rearrangement links TRBV7-2 to TRBJ2-7; 9 bases agree with TRBD2. V gave up 5 bases and J gave up 9 bases; unmatched junction bases: 8. Germline assignment: CDR1 SGHTA and CDR2 FQGNSA. The CDR3 length is 13 residues.

This clone was seen more than once but under ten times. The V gene is TRBV30, the J gene TRBJ2-7; D not resolved. CDR3 length equals 13 residues. Per germline, CDR1 GTSNPN and CDR2 SVGIG (reference sequence). The V gene lost 1 base and the J gene lost 4 bases, with 11 bases spanning the gap. DNA for the CDR3: TGTGCCTGGAGTGGAGGCGGCCCGTACGAGCAGTACTTC. This gives the protein CAWSGGGPYEQYF.

The rearrangement links TRBV28 to TRBJ2-7; D is perhaps TRBD1 (5 bases). The length of the CDR3 is 14 residues. Germline V CDR1 and CDR2: MDHEN, SYDVKM. V lost 5 bases and J 2 bases, leaving 13 bases between the germline ends. CDR3 in DNA: TGTGCCAGCAGTGCCTGGACACAAACCTACGAGCAGTACTTC. It encodes CASSAWTQTYEQYF.

Relative to its sample, this clone is medium-sized (0.01 to 0.1%). The rearrangement uses TRBV20-1 and TRBJ2-2, with 7 positions matching TRBD2. The CDR3 covers 14 residues. The germline gives CDR1 DFQATT, CDR2 SNEGSKA (reference sequence). J gave up 6 bases and V 3 bases, and 7 bases lay outside the gene matches. The CDR3 is CSASRASGPGELFF. In nucleotides, the CDR3 is TGCAGTGCTAGTCGTGCTAGCGGCCCCGGGGAGCTGTTTTTT.

Within the sample, this clone is medium-sized. The chain recombines TRBV11-2 with TRBJ2-7, with a tentative D call TRBD2 (5 bases). Trimming took 0 bases from V and 6 from J, leaving 15 bases between them. Germline V CDR1 and CDR2: SGHAT, FQNNGV. The CDR3 contains 15 residues. The CDR3 region has the DNA TGTGCCAGCAGCTTAGATCCGGGATTCCTTTCCGAGCAGTACTTC. The encoded protein is CASSLDPGFLSEQYF.